This passage covers 18 T cell receptor beta chains from one sample sequenced in a study of T-cell reconstitution after alpha-beta-depleted transplantation in children. The TCRbeta library incorporated unique molecular identifiers. TCRdb reprocessed the PCR reads via MiXCR and lists one record per CDR3 protein. The sample contains some 290,000 distinct CDR3 sequences, 9.9% of which appear only once. Sequences were derived from PBMCs from the stem cell graft donor, sampled from the stem cell graft. The receptors were sampled from a human donor who donated a stem cell graft to a child with SCID.

This clonotype has at least ten counts. CDR3 nucleotide sequence: TGTGCCACCAGCAGAGATGGAAGAGAGTCCTTCACAGATACGCAGTATTTT. As protein: CATSRDGRESFTDTQYF. This chain joins TRBV15 and TRBJ2-3; D gene uncertain. Germline CDR1 and CDR2: LNHNV and YYDKDF (reference sequence). This CDR3 has 17 amino acids. Trimming left V 0 bases short and J 2 bases short, with 15 bases between.

This chain links TRBV7-9 with TRBJ2-7, with D maybe TRBD1 (5 bases). The germline V and J ends were trimmed by 1 base and 6 bases, with 13 bases remaining between them. The CDR3 length is 14 residues. Germline CDR1 is SEHNR and CDR2 is FQNEAQ (reference sequence). Written as DNA, the CDR3 is TGTGCCAGCAGCTTAGAAGGGTCAGGGCGCGAGCAGTACTTC. This gives the protein CASSLEGSGREQYF.

This clonotype was seen only a few times. This chain links TRBV7-8 with TRBJ2-1; 10 bases are shared with TRBD2. Germline V CDR1 and CDR2: SGHVS, FQNEAQ. This CDR3 has 17 residues. J gave up 5 bases and V 5 bases, and 12 bases lay outside the gene matches. The CDR3 DNA follows: TGTGCCAGCAGCGTACGTGATAGCGGGGGGCCAGACAATGAGCAGTTCTTC. It specifies CASSVRDSGGPDNEQFF.

This clonotype was counted between two and nine times. This sequence joins TRBV11-1 and TRBJ2-5; TRBD2 aligns across 10 bases. The germline CDR1 and CDR2 sequences are SGHAT and FQDESV (reference sequence). This CDR3 contains 18 residues. V shed 5 bases, J shed 1 base, and the junction held 13 bases outside the gene matches. The CDR3 bases are TGTGCCAGCAGCCCCAGTTCACACCAGCGGGGGGGCCAAGAGACCCAGTACTTC. It encodes CASSPSSHQRGGQETQYF.

This clonotype was seen a handful of times. The DNA for the CDR3 is TGTGCCAGTAGTGAGCAGGGCCGCACAGATACGCAGTATTTT. The encoded protein is CASSEQGRTDTQYF. This chain joins TRBV19 and TRBJ2-3; D is perhaps TRBD1 (5 bases). V lost 5 bases to trimming and J lost 1 base, with 10 bases between them. The CDR3 loop spans 14 amino acids. Germline V CDR1 and CDR2: LNHDA, SQIVND (reference sequence).

This clonotype appeared once. The J gene is TRBJ2-1, the V gene TRBV7-2; a possible D gene is TRBD1 (5 bases). Trimming took 0 bases from V and 0 from J, leaving 9 bases between them. Germline V lookup: CDR1 SGHTA, CDR2 FQGNSA. The CDR3 has 16 amino acids. This CDR3 is CASSLAGQISYNEQFF. The DNA of the CDR3 is TGTGCCAGCAGCTTAGCGGGGCAGATCTCCTACAATGAGCAGTTCTTC.

The gene calls are TRBV7-9 and TRBJ2-1, with 9 bases identical to TRBD2. This CDR3 has 17 amino acids. CDR1 is SEHNR, CDR2 FQNEAQ, per germline (reference sequence). Trimming at V came to 2 bases and at J to 3 bases, leaving 8 bases not matched to a gene. CDR3 in amino acids: CASSLYLAGVGYNEQFF. CDR3 sequence (DNA): TGTGCCAGCAGCTTATATTTAGCGGGGGTCGGCTACAATGAGCAGTTCTTC.

This clonotype was observed a handful of times. The gene calls are TRBV7-6 and TRBJ2-2; D gene unclear. This CDR3 region has 14 residues. The germline gives CDR1 SGHVS, CDR2 FNYEAQ. V was cut by 5 bases and J by 6 bases, with 13 bases left in between. CDR3: CASSALGAPGELFF. In DNA form, the CDR3 reads TGTGCCAGCAGCGCTCTCGGTGCACCCGGGGAGCTGTTTTTT.

This clonotype was detected many times. The chain combines TRBV10-3 with TRBJ2-1, with D unresolved. The germline V gene has CDR1 ENHRY and CDR2 SYGVKD. V gave up 0 bases and J gave up 3 bases, with 12 bases separating them. CDR3 size: 16 residues. The chain's CDR3 is CAISESGAPRYNEQFF. Here the CDR3 DNA reads TGTGCCATCAGTGAGTCTGGAGCGCCCCGCTACAATGAGCAGTTCTTC.

This clonotype was observed a single time. V and J are TRBV15 and TRBJ2-7; D gene unclear. The V and J ends lost 7 bases and 2 bases respectively, with 18 bases between them. The CDR3 is 15 residues long. Germline V gene lookup returns CDR1 LNHNV and CDR2 YYDKDF (reference sequence). The CDR3 protein is CATTENVVVTYEQYF. Written as DNA, the CDR3 is TGTGCCACCACCGAGAACGTGGTGGTTACCTACGAGCAGTACTTC.

This clonotype was seen a handful of times. The chain employs TRBV12-3 or TRBV12-4 and TRBJ2-7; D may be TRBD2 (6 bases). The CDR3 is 15 residues long. V gave up 5 bases and J gave up 4 bases, with 18 bases separating them. CDR3 bases: TGTGCCAGCAGTGTCACCCGGGACTTCCTATACGAGCAGTACTTC. It specifies CASSVTRDFLYEQYF.

The V gene is TRBV12-3 or TRBV12-4, the J gene TRBJ1-2; D is unresolved. V dropped 9 bases and J dropped 5 bases, with 19 bases sitting between them. CDR3 length equals 14 residues. Written as DNA, the CDR3 is TGTGCCAGTGACGCAGGTGGAGTCGGGTATGGCTACACCTTC. Protein: CASDAGGVGYGYTF.

This clonotype was counted ten times or more. The rearrangement links TRBV7-2 to TRBJ2-1; TRBD2 aligns across 7 bases. J lost 5 bases, V lost 8 bases, and 9 bases had no gene match. The CDR3 has 14 amino acids. Germline-derived CDR1 and CDR2 are SGHTA and FQGNSA. CDR3 sequence reads: CASRIRDYNNEQFF. The DNA for the CDR3 is TGTGCCAGCCGAATCCGGGACTACAACAATGAGCAGTTCTTC.

The chain employs TRBV7-2 and TRBJ2-7, with 7 bases identical to TRBD1. The germline gives CDR1 SGHTA, CDR2 FQGNSA. The CDR3 contains 14 residues. V gave up 6 bases and J gave up 4 bases; unmatched junction bases: 9. The chain's CDR3 is CASRIDTGVYEQYF. Written as DNA, the CDR3 is TGTGCCAGCAGGATAGATACAGGGGTTTACGAGCAGTACTTC.

The V gene is TRBV15, the J gene TRBJ2-2, with 11 bases that match TRBD2. The CDR3 consists of 18 residues. From germline, CDR1 is LNHNV and CDR2 YYDKDF (reference sequence). After removal of 3 bases from V and 1 base from J, the junction contained 7 bases not matched to a gene. CDR3 nucleotides: TGTGCCACCAGCAGGGGTCTAGCGGGGGGCCTGAACACCGGGGAGCTGTTTTTT. Its translation is CATSRGLAGGLNTGELFF.

This clonotype was found many times. The V call is TRBV7-3, the J call TRBJ2-7, with D maybe TRBD2 (6 bases). The ends were cut back, 1 base at V and 3 bases at J, with 7 bases in the middle. The germline V gene encodes CDR1 SGHTA and CDR2 FQGTGA. The CDR3 sequence is 13 residues long. The CDR3 nucleotides are TGTGCCAGCAGCTTAATCGGGGGCTACGAGCAGTACTTC. As protein: CASSLIGGYEQYF.

This clonotype was seen many times. This chain links TRBV20-1 with TRBJ2-7; 7 bases are shared with TRBD2. Germline loops: CDR1 DFQATT, CDR2 SNEGSKA (reference sequence). V was clipped by 1 base and J by 5 bases; unmatched bases: 11. This CDR3 has 15 amino acids. This chain's CDR3 is CSARALSGENDEQYF. The CDR3 DNA sequence: TGCAGTGCTAGAGCATTAAGCGGGGAGAATGACGAGCAGTACTTC.

In this sample, this clonotype turned up a few times. This chain uses TRBV3-1 with TRBJ2-5, with 11 nucleotides matching TRBD1. CDR1 is LGHDT and CDR2 is YNNKEL in the germline V gene (reference sequence). The CDR3 runs to 15 residues. V trimming: 4 bases; J trimming: 5 bases; junction bases outside the gene matches: 6. CDR3 sequence reads: CASSRSRDRGETQYF. CDR3 coding DNA: TGTGCCAGCAGCCGTTCCCGGGACAGGGGGGAGACCCAGTACTTC.